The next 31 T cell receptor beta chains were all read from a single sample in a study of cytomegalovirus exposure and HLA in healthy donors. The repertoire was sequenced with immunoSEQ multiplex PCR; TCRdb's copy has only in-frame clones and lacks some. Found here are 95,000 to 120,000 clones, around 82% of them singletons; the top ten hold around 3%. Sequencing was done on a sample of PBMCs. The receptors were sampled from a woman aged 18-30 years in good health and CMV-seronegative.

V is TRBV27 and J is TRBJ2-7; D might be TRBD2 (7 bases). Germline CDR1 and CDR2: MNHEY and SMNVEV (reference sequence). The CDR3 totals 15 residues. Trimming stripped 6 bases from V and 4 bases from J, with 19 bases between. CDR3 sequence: CASRVRGGIPYEQYF. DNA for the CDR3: TGTGCCAGCAGGGTGAGGGGGGGAATACCTTACGAGCAGTACTTC.

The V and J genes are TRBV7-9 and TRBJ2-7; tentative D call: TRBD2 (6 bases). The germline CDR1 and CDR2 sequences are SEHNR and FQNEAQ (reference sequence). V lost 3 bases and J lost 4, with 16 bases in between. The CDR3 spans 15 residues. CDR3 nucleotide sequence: TGTGCCAGCAGCTTTCCGCGTGGAGGGATATACGAGCAGTACTTC. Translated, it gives CASSFPRGGIYEQYF.

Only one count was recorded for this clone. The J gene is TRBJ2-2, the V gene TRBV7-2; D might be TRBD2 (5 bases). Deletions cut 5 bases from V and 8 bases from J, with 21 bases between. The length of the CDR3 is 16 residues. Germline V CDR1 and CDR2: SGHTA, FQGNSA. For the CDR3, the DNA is TGTGCCAGCAGCCGAAGTAGGGCAATTGTAGCGGGGGAGCTGTTTTTT. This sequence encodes CASSRSRAIVAGELFF. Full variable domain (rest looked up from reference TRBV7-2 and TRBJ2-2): GAGVSQSPSNKVTEKGKDVELRCDPISGHTALYWYRQSLGQGLEFLIYFQGNSAPDKSGLPSDRFSAERTGGSVSTLTIQRTQQEDSAVYLCASSRSRAIVAGELFFGEGSRLTVL.

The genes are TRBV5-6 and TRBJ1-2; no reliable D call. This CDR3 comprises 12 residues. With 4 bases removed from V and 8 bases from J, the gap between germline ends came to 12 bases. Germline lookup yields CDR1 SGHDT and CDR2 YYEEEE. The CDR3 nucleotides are TGTGCCAGCAGCGGCGGGGAGTACGGCTACACCTTC. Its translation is CASSGGEYGYTF.

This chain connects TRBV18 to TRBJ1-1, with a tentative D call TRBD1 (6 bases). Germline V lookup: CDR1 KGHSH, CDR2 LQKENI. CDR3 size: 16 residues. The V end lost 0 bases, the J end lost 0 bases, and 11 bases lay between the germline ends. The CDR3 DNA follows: TGTGCCAGCTCACCACCGTCGACAGGTGTGAACACTGAAGCTTTCTTT. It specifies CASSPPSTGVNTEAFF.

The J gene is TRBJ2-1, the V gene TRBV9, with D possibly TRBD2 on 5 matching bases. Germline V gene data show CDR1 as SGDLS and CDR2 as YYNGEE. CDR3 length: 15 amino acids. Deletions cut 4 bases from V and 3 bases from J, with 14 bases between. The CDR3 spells CASSPRETIYNEQFF. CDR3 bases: TGTGCCAGCAGCCCGAGGGAGACTATCTACAATGAGCAGTTCTTC.

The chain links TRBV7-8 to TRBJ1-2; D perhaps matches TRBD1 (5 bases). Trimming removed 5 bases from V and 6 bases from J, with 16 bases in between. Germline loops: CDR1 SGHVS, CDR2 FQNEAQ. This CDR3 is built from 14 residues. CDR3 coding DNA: TGTGCCAGCAGCCCCAGGACATGGCAGGATGGCTACACCTTC. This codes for CASSPRTWQDGYTF.

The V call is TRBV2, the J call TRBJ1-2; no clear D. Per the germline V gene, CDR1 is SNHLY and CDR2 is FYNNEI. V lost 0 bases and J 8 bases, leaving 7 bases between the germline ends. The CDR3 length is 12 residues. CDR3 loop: CASSEAREGYTF. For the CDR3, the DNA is TGTGCCAGCAGTGAAGCCCGAGAGGGCTACACCTTC.

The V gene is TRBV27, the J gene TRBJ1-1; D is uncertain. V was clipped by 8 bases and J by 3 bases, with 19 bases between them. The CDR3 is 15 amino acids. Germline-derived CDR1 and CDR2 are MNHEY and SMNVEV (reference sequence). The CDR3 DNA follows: TGTGCCAGCTTAGCCCGGCCTACCCCGTACACTGAAGCTTTCTTT. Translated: CASLARPTPYTEAFF.

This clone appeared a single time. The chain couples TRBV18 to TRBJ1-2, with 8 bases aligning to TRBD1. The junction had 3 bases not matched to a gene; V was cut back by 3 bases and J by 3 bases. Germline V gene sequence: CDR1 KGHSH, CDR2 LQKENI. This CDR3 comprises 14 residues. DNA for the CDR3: TGTGCCAGCTCACCCACACAGGGGGACTATGGCTACACCTTC. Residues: CASSPTQGDYGYTF.

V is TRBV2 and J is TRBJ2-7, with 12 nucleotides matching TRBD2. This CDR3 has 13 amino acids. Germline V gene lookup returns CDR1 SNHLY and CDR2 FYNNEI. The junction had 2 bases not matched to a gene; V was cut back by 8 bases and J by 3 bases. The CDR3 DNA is TGTGCCAGCCGGACTAGCGGGGACTACGAGCAGTACTTC. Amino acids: CASRTSGDYEQYF.

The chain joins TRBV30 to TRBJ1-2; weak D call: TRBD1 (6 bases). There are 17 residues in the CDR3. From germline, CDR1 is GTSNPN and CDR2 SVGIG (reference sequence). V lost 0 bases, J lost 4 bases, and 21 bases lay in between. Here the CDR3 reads CAWSVWAGVGPTYGYTF. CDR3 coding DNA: TGTGCCTGGAGTGTATGGGCAGGGGTCGGTCCTACCTATGGCTACACCTTC.

CDR3 bases: TGTGCCAGCAGTTTACAGGGGCACGGCTACACCTTC. As protein: CASSLQGHGYTF. The genes are TRBV28 and TRBJ1-2, with a possible D match to TRBD1 (6 bases). Trimming shortened V by 2 bases and J by 8 bases, and 9 bases separated the two germline ends. The CDR3 contains 12 residues. CDR1 is MDHEN and CDR2 is SYDVKM in the germline V gene.

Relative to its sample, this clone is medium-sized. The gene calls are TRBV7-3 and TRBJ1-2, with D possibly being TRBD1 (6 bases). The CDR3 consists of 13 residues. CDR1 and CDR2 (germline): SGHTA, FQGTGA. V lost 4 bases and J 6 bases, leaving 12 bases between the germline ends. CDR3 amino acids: CASSSGGRDGYTF. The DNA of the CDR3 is TGTGCCAGCAGCTCCGGGGGGCGAGATGGCTACACCTTC.

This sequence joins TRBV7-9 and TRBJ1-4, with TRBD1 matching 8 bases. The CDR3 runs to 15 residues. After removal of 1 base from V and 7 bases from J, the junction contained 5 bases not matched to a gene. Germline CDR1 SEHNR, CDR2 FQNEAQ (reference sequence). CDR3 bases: TGTGCCAGCAGCTTAGGGGACAGGTTGGGTGAAAAACTGTTTTTT. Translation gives CASSLGDRLGEKLFF. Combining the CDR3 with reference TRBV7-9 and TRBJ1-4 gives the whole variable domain DTGVSQNPRHKITKRGQNVTFRCDPISEHNRLYWYRQTLGQGPEFLTYFQNEAQLEKSRLLSDRFSAERPKGSFSTLEIQRTEQGDSAMYLCASSLGDRLGEKLFFGSGTQLSVL.

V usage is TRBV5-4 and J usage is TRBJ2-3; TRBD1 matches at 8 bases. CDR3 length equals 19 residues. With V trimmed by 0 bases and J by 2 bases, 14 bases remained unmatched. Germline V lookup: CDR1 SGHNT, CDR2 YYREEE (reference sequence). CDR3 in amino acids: CASSLEDGRWTGSTDTQYF. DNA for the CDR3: TGTGCCAGCAGCTTGGAAGATGGGCGTTGGACAGGGTCCACAGATACGCAGTATTTT.

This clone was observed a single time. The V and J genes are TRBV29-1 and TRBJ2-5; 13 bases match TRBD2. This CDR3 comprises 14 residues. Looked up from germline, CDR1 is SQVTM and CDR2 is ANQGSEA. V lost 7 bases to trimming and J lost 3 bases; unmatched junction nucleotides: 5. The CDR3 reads CSGTSGGAKETQYF. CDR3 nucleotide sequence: TGCAGCGGCACTAGCGGGGGGGCAAAAGAGACCCAGTACTTC.

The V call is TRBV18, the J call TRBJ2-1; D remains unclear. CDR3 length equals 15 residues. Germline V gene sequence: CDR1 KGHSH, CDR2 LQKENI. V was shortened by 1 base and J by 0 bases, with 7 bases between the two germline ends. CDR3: CASSPLRSSYNEQFF. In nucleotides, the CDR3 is TGTGCCAGCTCACCACTCCGGAGCTCCTACAATGAGCAGTTCTTC. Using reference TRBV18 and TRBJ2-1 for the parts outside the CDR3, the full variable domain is NAGVMQNPRHLVRRRGQEARLRCSPMKGHSHVYWYRQLPEEGLKFMVYLQKENIIDESGMPKERFSAEFPKEGPSILRIQQVVRGDSAAYFCASSPLRSSYNEQFFGPGTRLTVL.

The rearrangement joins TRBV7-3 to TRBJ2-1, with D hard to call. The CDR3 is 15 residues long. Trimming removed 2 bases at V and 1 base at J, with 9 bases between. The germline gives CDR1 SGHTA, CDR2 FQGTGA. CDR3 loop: CASSLARGSYNEQFF. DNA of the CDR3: TGTGCCAGCAGCTTAGCGCGCGGTTCCTACAATGAGCAGTTCTTC.

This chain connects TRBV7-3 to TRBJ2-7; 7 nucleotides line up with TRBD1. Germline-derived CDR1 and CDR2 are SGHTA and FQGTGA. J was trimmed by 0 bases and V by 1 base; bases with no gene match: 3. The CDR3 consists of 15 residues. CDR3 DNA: TGTGCCAGCAGCTTAATTAGGGACAGCTCCTACGAGCAGTACTTC. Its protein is CASSLIRDSSYEQYF.

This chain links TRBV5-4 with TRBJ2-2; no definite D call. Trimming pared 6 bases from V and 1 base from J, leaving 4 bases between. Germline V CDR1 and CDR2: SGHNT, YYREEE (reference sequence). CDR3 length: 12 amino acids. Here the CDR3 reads CASTLNTGELFF. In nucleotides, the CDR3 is TGTGCCAGCACCCTGAACACCGGGGAGCTGTTTTTT.

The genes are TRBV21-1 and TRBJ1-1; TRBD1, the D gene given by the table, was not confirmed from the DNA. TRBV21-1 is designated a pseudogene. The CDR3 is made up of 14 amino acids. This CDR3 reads CASSIPQGNTEAFF. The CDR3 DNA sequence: TGTGCCAGCAGCATCCCTCAGGGTAACACTGAAGCTTTCTTT.

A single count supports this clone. The chain's CDR3 is CATSEIAGIHNEQFF. CDR3 sequence (DNA): TGTGCCACCAGCGAAATAGCGGGGATTCACAATGAGCAGTTCTTC. The rearrangement joins TRBV15 to TRBJ2-1; 8 bases agree with TRBD2. CDR1 LNHNV and CDR2 YYDKDF come from the germline V gene (reference sequence). The CDR3 extends over 15 amino acids. V lost 5 bases, J lost 5 bases, and 8 bases stayed unmatched.

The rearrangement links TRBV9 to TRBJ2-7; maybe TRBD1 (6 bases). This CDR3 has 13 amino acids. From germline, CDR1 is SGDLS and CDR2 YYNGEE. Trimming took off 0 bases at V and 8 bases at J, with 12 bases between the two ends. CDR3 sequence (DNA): TGTGCCAGCAGCGTAGAGGGGGACGGGAAGCAGTACTTC. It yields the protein CASSVEGDGKQYF.

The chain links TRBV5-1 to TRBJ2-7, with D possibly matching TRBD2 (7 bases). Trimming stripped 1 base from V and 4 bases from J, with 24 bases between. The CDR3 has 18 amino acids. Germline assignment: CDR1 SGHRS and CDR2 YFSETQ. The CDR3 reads CASSLLYGGTGLDYEQYF. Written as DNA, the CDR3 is TGCGCCAGCAGCTTGCTTTATGGGGGCACCGGACTAGATTACGAGCAGTACTTC.

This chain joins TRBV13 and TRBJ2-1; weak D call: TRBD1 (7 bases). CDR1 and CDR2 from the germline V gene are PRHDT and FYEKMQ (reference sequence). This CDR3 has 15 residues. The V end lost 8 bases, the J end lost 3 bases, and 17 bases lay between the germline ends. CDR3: CASGAGQGVYNEQFF. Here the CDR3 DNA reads TGTGCCAGCGGGGCGGGGCAGGGGGTCTACAATGAGCAGTTCTTC. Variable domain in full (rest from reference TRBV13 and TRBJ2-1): AAGVIQSPRHLIKEKRETATLKCYPIPRHDTVYWYQQGPGQDPQFLISFYEKMQSDKGSIPDRFSAQQFSDYHSELNMSSLELGDSALYFCASGAGQGVYNEQFFGPGTRLTVL.

CDR3 sequence reads: CASSRGKESSGANVLTF. The CDR3 coding sequence is TGCGCCAGCAGCCGCGGGAAGGAGAGCTCTGGGGCCAACGTCCTGACTTTC. The V gene is TRBV5-1, the J gene TRBJ2-6, with D possibly matching TRBD2 (6 bases). Trimming removed 4 bases at V and 0 bases at J, with 14 bases between. The CDR3 length is 17 residues. Germline-derived CDR1 and CDR2 are SGHRS and YFSETQ.

The CDR3 DNA reads as TGTGCCAGCAGCAGACGAACAGGGCACACCTTC. Amino acids: CASSRRTGHTF. The J gene is TRBJ1-2, the V gene TRBV5-6; D might be TRBD1 (6 bases). Trimming stripped 4 bases from V and 12 bases from J, with 13 bases between. The CDR3 is 11 residues long. Germline CDR1 is SGHDT and CDR2 is YYEEEE.

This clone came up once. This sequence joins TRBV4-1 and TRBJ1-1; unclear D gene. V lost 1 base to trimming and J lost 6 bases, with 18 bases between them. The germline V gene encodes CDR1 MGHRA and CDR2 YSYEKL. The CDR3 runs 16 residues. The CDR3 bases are TGCGCCAGCAGCCAAGGTGTGTTGGGAGTCAGCGCTGAAGCTTTCTTT. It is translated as CASSQGVLGVSAEAFF.

The CDR3 bases are TGTGCCAGTTTGGGACTTAGCAATCAGCCCCAGCATTTT. Its translation is CASLGLSNQPQHF. The rearrangement uses TRBV19 and TRBJ1-5, with D perhaps matching TRBD1 (5 bases). The CDR3 is 13 residues long. Germline loops: CDR1 LNHDA, CDR2 SQIVND (reference sequence). The V end was cut by 8 bases, the J end by 0 bases, with 8 bases between.

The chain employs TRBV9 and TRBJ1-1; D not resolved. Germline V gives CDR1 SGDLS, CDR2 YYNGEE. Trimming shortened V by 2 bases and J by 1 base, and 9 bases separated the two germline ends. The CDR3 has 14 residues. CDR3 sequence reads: CASSVTQRNTEAFF. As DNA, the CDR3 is TGTGCCAGCAGCGTCACACAGAGGAACACTGAAGCTTTCTTT.